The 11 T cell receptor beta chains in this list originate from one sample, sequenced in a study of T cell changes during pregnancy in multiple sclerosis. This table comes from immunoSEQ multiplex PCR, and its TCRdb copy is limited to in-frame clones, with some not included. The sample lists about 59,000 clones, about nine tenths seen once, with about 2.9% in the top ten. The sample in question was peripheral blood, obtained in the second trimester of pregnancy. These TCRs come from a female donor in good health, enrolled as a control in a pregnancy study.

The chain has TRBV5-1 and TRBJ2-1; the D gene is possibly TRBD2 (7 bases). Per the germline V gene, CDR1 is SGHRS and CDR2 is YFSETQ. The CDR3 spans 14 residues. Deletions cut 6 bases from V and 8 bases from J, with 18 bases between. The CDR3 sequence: CASNLRGAQYEQFF. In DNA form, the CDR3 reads TGCGCCAGCAACCTCCGGGGGGCCCAGTATGAGCAGTTCTTC. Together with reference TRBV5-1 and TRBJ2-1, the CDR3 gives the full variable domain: KAGVTQTPRYLIKTRGQQVTLSCSPISGHRSVSWYQQTPGQGLQFLFEYFSETQRNKGNFPGRFSGRQFSNSRSEMNVSTLELGDSALYLCASNLRGAQYEQFFGPGTRLTVL.

The DNA for the CDR3 is TGTGCCAGCAGCTGGGGGGGGGCAGGGCGAGAGACCCAGTACTTC. Amino acids: CASSWGGAGRETQYF. V is TRBV5-4 and J is TRBJ2-5; the D gene is possibly TRBD2 (7 bases). Germline V gene data show CDR1 as SGHNT and CDR2 as YYREEE (reference sequence). The CDR3 covers 15 residues. With 3 bases removed from V and 4 bases from J, the gap between germline ends came to 16 bases. The full variable domain, completed using reference TRBV5-4 and TRBJ2-5, is ETGVTQSPTHLIKTRGQQVTLRCSSQSGHNTVSWYQQALGQGPQFIFQYYREEENGRGNFPPRFSGLQFPNYSSELNVNALELDDSALYLCASSWGGAGRETQYFGPGTRLLVL.

The CDR3, as DNA: TGTGCCAGCAGCTTACTCGGGAGGGCCTCGTTCTTC. This translates into CASSLLGRASFF. The J gene is TRBJ2-1, the V gene TRBV7-2; the match to TRBD2 covers 8 bases. J gave up 15 bases and V 2 bases, and 6 bases lay outside the gene matches. CDR3 length: 12 amino acids. Germline assignment: CDR1 SGHTA and CDR2 FQGNSA. Looking up the rest from reference TRBV7-2 and TRBJ2-1 gives the full variable domain: GAGVSQSPSNKVTEKGKDVELRCDPISGHTALYWYRQSLGQGLEFLIYFQGNSAPDKSGLPSDRFSAERTGGSVSTLTIQRTQQEDSAVYLCASSLLGRASFFGPGTRLTVL.

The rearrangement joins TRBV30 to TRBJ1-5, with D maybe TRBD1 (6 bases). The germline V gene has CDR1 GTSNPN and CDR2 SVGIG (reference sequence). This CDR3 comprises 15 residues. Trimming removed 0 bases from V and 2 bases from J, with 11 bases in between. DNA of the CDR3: TGTGCCTGGAGTGTGGGGGGGGCTGGCAATCAGCCCCAGCATTTT. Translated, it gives CAWSVGGAGNQPQHF.

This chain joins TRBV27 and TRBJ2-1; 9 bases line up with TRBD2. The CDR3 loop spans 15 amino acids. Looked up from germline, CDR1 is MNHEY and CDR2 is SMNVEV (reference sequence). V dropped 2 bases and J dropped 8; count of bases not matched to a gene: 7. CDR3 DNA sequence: TGTGCCAGCAGTTTAGGTAGCGGGAGTGCCTATGAGCAGTTCTTC. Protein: CASSLGSGSAYEQFF.

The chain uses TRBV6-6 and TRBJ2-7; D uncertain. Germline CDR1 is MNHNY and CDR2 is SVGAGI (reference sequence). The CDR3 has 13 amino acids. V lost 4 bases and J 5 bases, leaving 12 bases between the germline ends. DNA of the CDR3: TGTGCCAGCAGTTTAAGTTATGGAGACGAGCAGTACTTC. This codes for CASSLSYGDEQYF.

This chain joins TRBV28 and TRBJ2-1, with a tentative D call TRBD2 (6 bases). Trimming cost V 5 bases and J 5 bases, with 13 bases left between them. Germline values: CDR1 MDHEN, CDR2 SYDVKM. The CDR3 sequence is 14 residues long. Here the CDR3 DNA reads TGTGCCAGCAGTACTAGCATCCCTCACAATGAGCAGTTCTTC. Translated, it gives CASSTSIPHNEQFF.

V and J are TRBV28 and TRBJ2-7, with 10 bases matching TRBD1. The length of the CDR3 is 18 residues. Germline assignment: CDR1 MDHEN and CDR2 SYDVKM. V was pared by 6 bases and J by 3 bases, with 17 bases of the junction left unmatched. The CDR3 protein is CASSTINNDRGLIYEQYF. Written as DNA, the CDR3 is TGTGCCAGCAGCACAATAAACAACGACAGGGGGCTCATCTACGAGCAGTACTTC.

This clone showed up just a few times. CDR3 loop: CASSYLQDNSPLHF. CDR3 nucleotide sequence: TGTGCCAGCAGTTACCTCCAGGATAATTCACCCCTCCACTTT. The J gene is TRBJ1-6, the V gene TRBV6-6; D remains unclear. The CDR3 length is 14 residues. The germline V and J ends were trimmed by 2 bases and 5 bases, with 7 bases remaining between them. Germline V gives CDR1 MNHNY, CDR2 SVGAGI (reference sequence).

The CDR3 sequence is CASSPPGGLAATDTQYF. CDR3 coding DNA: TGTGCCAGCTCACCGCCTGGTGGACTAGCGGCCACAGATACGCAGTATTTT. This chain joins TRBV18 and TRBJ2-3; 10 nucleotides align to TRBD2. The V gene end was trimmed by 3 bases and the J gene end by 2 bases; junction bases not matched to a gene: 8. CDR1 is KGHSH and CDR2 is LQKENI in the germline V gene. This CDR3 region has 17 residues. Using reference TRBV18 and TRBJ2-3 for the parts outside the CDR3, the full variable domain is NAGVMQNPRHLVRRRGQEARLRCSPMKGHSHVYWYRQLPEEGLKFMVYLQKENIIDESGMPKERFSAEFPKEGPSILRIQQVVRGDSAAYFCASSPPGGLAATDTQYFGPGTRLTVL.

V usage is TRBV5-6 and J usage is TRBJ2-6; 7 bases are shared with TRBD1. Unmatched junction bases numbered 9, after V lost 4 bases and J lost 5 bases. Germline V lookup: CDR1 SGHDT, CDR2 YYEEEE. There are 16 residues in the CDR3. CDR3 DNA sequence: TGTGCCAGCAGCAGAACAGGGGCTGCCTGGGCCAACGTCCTGACTTTC. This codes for CASSRTGAAWANVLTF.